This is a list of T cell receptor beta chains from one sample in a study of shared clonotypes between healthy human individuals. The table came from immunoSEQ multiplex PCR; TCRdb's copy has only in-frame clones and leaves some out. The sample records under 2,000,000 clones, about 94% being singletons. Sequencing was done on a sample of naive CD8+ T cells sorted from blood. These receptors all come from a young man in good health. Both conserved end residues are part of each CDR3.

v_gene	CDR3aa
TRBV7-9	CASSHPSYRDGYTF
TRBV27	CASSLSAGVLYYEQYF
TRBV29-1	CSDGWREGHFPISETQYF
TRBV27	CASSLWVNEKLFF
TRBV4-3	CASSQDLGARETQYF
TRBV27	CASGGSRGEAFF
TRBV11-3	CASSLGYPDREEPYEQYF
TRBV7-9	CASSLGDEQYF
TRBV27	CASSPNPGQAVEKLQYF
TRBV7-9	CASSHRQGGDEQYF
TRBV4-1	CASSQDMGGGELFF
TRBV6-6	CASSRASTDTQYF
TRBV9	CASSVGTGLNTEAFF
TRBV29-1	CSVEEGGVPYEQYF
TRBV5-8	CASSPGTIVGSDTQYF
TRBV9	CASSVGHNEQFF
TRBV30	CAWGRQGNTEAFF
TRBV13	CASSHGGYNEQFF
TRBV4-3	CASSQDRLEPYEQYF
TRBV7-9	CASSPDSYETQYF